Presented here are 19 T cell receptor beta chains from one specimen sequenced in a study of a mutant IDH1 vaccine in newly diagnosed glioma. The time point: week 23, last vaccination. Topical imiquimod was applied with each vaccine dose, which held 300 ug of mutant IDH1 20-mer peptide. No antigens are known for them. Some clones are missing from TCRdb's copy, which holds only in-frame ones; the method was immunoSEQ multiplex PCR. The data hold roughly 38,000 clones, with about 78% observed a single time. The sample was PBMCs, taken from a glioma patient whose treatment included an IDH1 peptide vaccine. These TCRs come from a woman between 40 and 50 years old with glioma. Some clones in this sample may be carry-over from other donors' samples.

CDR3 sequence reads: CASSLGGRGQPQHF. CDR3 sequence (DNA): TGTGCCAGCAGCTTAGGAGGGCGAGGACAGCCCCAGCATTTT. V is TRBV7-9 and J is TRBJ1-5; the D is unclear. The CDR3 extends over 14 amino acids. Trimming took off 1 base at V and 7 bases at J, with 11 bases between the two ends. The germline V gene encodes CDR1 SEHNR and CDR2 FQNEAQ (reference sequence).

The rearrangement links TRBV19 to TRBJ1-5; 9 nucleotides match TRBD1. Germline values: CDR1 LNHDA, CDR2 SQIVND (reference sequence). The CDR3 consists of 17 residues. V lost 6 bases, J lost 0 bases, and 9 bases stayed unmatched. Here the CDR3 DNA reads TGTGCCAGTAGCATCACCGGGACAGGGTCTAGCAATCAGCCCCAGCATTTT. Protein sequence: CASSITGTGSSNQPQHF.

CDR3 bases: TGTGCCAGCGCGGAGGGGGTTAGACCCAATGAGCAGTTCTTC. Its protein product is CASAEGVRPNEQFF. The chain links TRBV18 to TRBJ2-1; the D gene could be TRBD1 or TRBD2 (6 bases each). Per the germline V gene, CDR1 is KGHSH and CDR2 is LQKENI. V was cut by 8 bases and J by 6 bases, with 17 bases left in between. The CDR3 runs 14 residues.

The rearrangement links TRBV7-3 to TRBJ2-3; tentatively, D is TRBD2 (5 bases). V shed 8 bases and J shed 7 bases, with 16 bases lying between them. The CDR3 is made up of 13 amino acids. Germline CDR1 and CDR2: SGHTA and FQGTGA. The chain's CDR3 is CASGLAPGNTQYF. As DNA, the CDR3 is TGTGCCAGCGGATTAGCACCGGGAAATACGCAGTATTTT.

The gene calls are TRBV7-2 and TRBJ1-3, with 10 bases fitting TRBD1. Germline trimming cut 5 bases from V and 4 bases from J; bases unmatched to any gene: 8. This CDR3 spans 16 amino acids. Germline CDR1 is SGHTA and CDR2 is FQGNSA. The CDR3 DNA sequence: TGTGCCAGCAGCCTCGAGACAGGGGGCAACGGAAACACCATATATTTT. This gives the protein CASSLETGGNGNTIYF.

The V call is TRBV15, the J call TRBJ2-6; D is uncertain. Deletions cut 4 bases from V and 2 bases from J, with 3 bases between. The germline V gene has CDR1 LNHNV and CDR2 YYDKDF (reference sequence). The length of the CDR3 is 13 residues. CDR3: CATSTTGANVLTF. In DNA form, the CDR3 reads TGTGCCACCAGCACCACTGGGGCCAACGTCCTGACTTTC.

The chain has TRBV19 and TRBJ1-5; TRBD1 aligns across 9 bases. The germline CDR1 and CDR2 sequences are LNHDA and SQIVND (reference sequence). V dropped 4 bases and J dropped 11; count of bases not matched to a gene: 9. The CDR3 is 14 amino acids. CDR3 sequence: CASSTPGQGLTQHF. CDR3 nucleotides: TGTGCCAGTAGTACTCCGGGACAGGGTTTGACCCAGCATTTT.

V usage is TRBV6-5 and J usage is TRBJ1-5, with TRBD1 matching 7 bases. The CDR3 has 15 amino acids. The germline V gene has CDR1 MNHEY and CDR2 SVGAGI. Trimming took 6 bases from V and 5 from J; bases not matched to a gene: 10. CDR3 sequence: CASRGTGTEYQPQHF. CDR3 sequence (DNA): TGTGCCAGCAGGGGGACCGGGACAGAGTATCAGCCCCAGCATTTT.

CDR3 nucleotide sequence: TGTGCCAGCAGGGGAGGGGTCCACACTGAAGCTTTCTTT. This codes for CASRGGVHTEAFF. This chain uses TRBV28 with TRBJ1-1, with D possibly TRBD1 on 5 matching bases. Per the germline V gene, CDR1 is MDHEN and CDR2 is SYDVKM. V lost 6 bases, J lost 3 bases, and 11 bases lay in between. The CDR3 runs to 13 residues.

The V and J genes are TRBV5-1 and TRBJ1-2, with a weak D call TRBD1 (6 bases). Trimming removed 6 bases at V and 8 bases at J, with 23 bases between. The germline CDR1 and CDR2 sequences are SGHRS and YFSETQ. CDR3 length equals 15 residues. The CDR3 DNA sequence: TGCGCCAGCAATCCTACAGGGTTCGGAATAAGGGGCTACACCTTC. Amino acids: CASNPTGFGIRGYTF.

This chain uses TRBV6-5 with TRBJ2-5, with 7 bases fitting TRBD2. Unmatched junction bases numbered 6, after V lost 6 bases and J lost 5 bases. CDR3 size: 13 residues. Germline CDR1 is MNHEY and CDR2 is SVGAGI. CDR3 sequence: CASRQTAGETQYF. The DNA of the CDR3 is TGTGCCAGCAGGCAGACAGCGGGGGAGACCCAGTACTTC.

The CDR3 nucleotides read TGTGCCAGCAGTTTTCTAGCGTGGGCCCATGAGCAGTTCTTC. It yields the protein CASSFLAWAHEQFF. This rearrangement joins TRBV28 to TRBJ2-1, with D possibly TRBD2 on 6 matching bases. The germline gives CDR1 MDHEN, CDR2 SYDVKM. The ends were cut back, 3 bases at V and 8 bases at J, with 14 bases in the middle. The CDR3 consists of 14 residues. Based on the CDR3 plus reference TRBV28 and TRBJ2-1, the full variable domain is DVKVTQSSRYLVKRTGEKVFLECVQDMDHENMFWYRQDPGLGLRLIYFSYDVKMKEKGDIPEGYSVSREKKERFSLILESASTNQTSMYLCASSFLAWAHEQFFGPGTRLTVL.

This clone was observed a single time. V and J are TRBV7-2 and TRBJ2-1; tentatively, D is TRBD1 (5 bases). This CDR3 comprises 15 residues. Germline assignment: CDR1 SGHTA and CDR2 FQGNSA. Between the trimmed V and J ends, which lost 1 base and 5 bases, there was a span of 12 bases. As DNA, the CDR3 is TGTGCCAGCAGCTTAGGTTGGGGCGGACACAATGAGCAGTTCTTC. This gives the protein CASSLGWGGHNEQFF.

This chain connects TRBV9 to TRBJ2-2, with no clear D. Germline-derived CDR1 and CDR2 are SGDLS and YYNGEE. Deletions cut 0 bases from V and 7 bases from J, with 4 bases between. The CDR3 totals 12 residues. The CDR3 region has the DNA TGTGCCAGCAGCGTAGAAATCGGGGAGCTGTTTTTT. It codes for CASSVEIGELFF.

The rearrangement uses TRBV11-3 and TRBJ2-2; TRBD1 matches 11 bases. The CDR3 length is 15 residues. Germline trimming cut 3 bases from V and 8 bases from J; bases unmatched to any gene: 5. Germline CDR1 is SGHNT and CDR2 is YENEEA. The CDR3 nucleotides are TGTGCCAGCAGCTTTGGACAGGGGGCGCGAGGGGAGCTGTTTTTT. This codes for CASSFGQGARGELFF.

This clone was seen just once. CDR3 nucleotide sequence: TGTGCCAGTAGTTCTCGACCCGGGACAGACTCCTACGAGCAGTACTTC. Its protein is CASSSRPGTDSYEQYF. The chain joins TRBV19 to TRBJ2-7, with 7 positions matching TRBD1. This CDR3 has 16 residues. CDR1 and CDR2 from the germline V gene are LNHDA and SQIVND (reference sequence). J was trimmed by 0 bases and V by 5 bases; bases with no gene match: 10. Complete variable domain (other parts from reference TRBV19 and TRBJ2-7): DGGITQSPKYLFRKEGQNVTLSCEQNLNHDAMYWYRQDPGQGLRLIYYSQIVNDFQKGDIAEGYSVSREKKESFPLTVTSAQKNPTAFYLCASSSRPGTDSYEQYFGPGTRLTVT.

The chain employs TRBV6-1 and TRBJ1-4; a weak D match, TRBD1 (5 bases). The CDR3 has 16 residues. Germline CDR1 MNHNS, CDR2 SASEGT. The V end lost 1 base, the J end lost 4 bases, and 13 bases lay between the germline ends. CDR3 region: CASSEEGDLGNEKLFF. The DNA for the CDR3 is TGTGCCAGCAGTGAAGAAGGGGATTTGGGTAATGAAAAACTGTTTTTT.

This clone was seen only a few times. The chain joins TRBV4-2 to TRBJ1-1, with 10 bases fitting TRBD1. With V trimmed by 0 bases and J by 11 bases, 6 bases remained unmatched. Germline CDR1 is LGHNA and CDR2 is YNFKEQ. The CDR3 covers 14 residues. The DNA for the CDR3 is TGTGCCAGCAGCCAAGATGTCGGGACAGGGGTCGCTTTCTTT. Amino acids: CASSQDVGTGVAFF.

Here the CDR3 reads CASSISFFQGQPQHF. The CDR3 DNA is TGTGCCAGTAGTATAAGTTTCTTTCAGGGTCAGCCCCAGCATTTT. This sequence joins TRBV19 and TRBJ1-5, with a weak D call TRBD1 (5 bases). Trimming took 2 bases from V and 6 from J, leaving 14 bases between them. Germline V lookup: CDR1 LNHDA, CDR2 SQIVND (reference sequence). The CDR3 runs 15 residues.